This TCR beta chain comes out of a study of cytomegalovirus exposure and HLA in healthy donors. Of note for this clone: The antigen is undetermined.

Study outcomes and limitations: As was reported, the HLA-A and HLA-B alleles of most subjects were accurately predicted from TCR beta sequences.

The V end was cut by 3 bases, the J end by 7 bases, with 13 bases between. Germline V lookup: CDR1 SQVTM, CDR2 ANQGSEA. The CDR3 spans 12 residues. It was with 60 Vbeta and 13 Jbeta primers that the PCR ran. Some clones are missing from TCRdb's copy, which holds only in-frame ones; the method was immunoSEQ multiplex PCR. This sample has 250,000 to 350,000 clones, with 70% to 90% found just once. The TCR comes from a man aged 40-55 years in good health and CMV-seropositive. The sample taken for sequencing was PBMCs. The chain uses TRBV29-1 and TRBJ2-7; possibly TRBD1 for D (5 bases). CDR3 DNA sequence: TGCAGCGTTGAGACGCGCCCAGGGGAGCAGTACTTC. Translated: CSVETRPGEQYF.